The 17 T cell receptor beta chains given below trace back to one sample, sequenced in a study of blood T cell repertoires in COVID-19. Sequencing was performed with immunoSEQ multiplex PCR; in TCRdb, only in-frame clones are kept and a portion is missing. The repertoire includes under 200,000 clones, about 85% of them detected once, and around 5% sits in the top ten. Sequencing was performed on peripheral blood. The origin of the receptors is a woman between 45 and 60 years old with COVID-19, enrolled during active disease.

The rearrangement joins TRBV7-9 to TRBJ1-2; unclear D gene. The CDR3 runs 12 residues. Germline V gives CDR1 SEHNR, CDR2 FQNEAQ (reference sequence). The V end was cut by 1 base, the J end by 11 bases, with 11 bases between. The CDR3 DNA is TGTGCCAGCAGCTTAGGTCCCAGCGAGTACACCTTC. Protein: CASSLGPSEYTF.

To note about this clone: No conserved phenylalanine or tryptophan is present at the end of the CDR3, so a read error is the likely explanation. The DNA is omitted, as the CDR3 cannot be located on it reliably, and the CDR3 follows TCRdb's listing. The rearrangement joins TRBV7-9 to TRBJ2-4; the table's D call, TRBD1, has no DNA check behind it. The germline V gene has CDR1 SEHNR and CDR2 FQNEAQ (reference sequence). Ends included, the CDR3 has 12 residues. CDR3 region: CASSLDGQAARI.

This clone turned up a few times. V gene TRBV14 combines with J gene TRBJ2-7; 7 nucleotides line up with TRBD1. J gave up 1 base and V 5 bases, and 2 bases lay outside the gene matches. The CDR3 loop spans 13 amino acids. Germline V CDR1 and CDR2: SGHDN, FVKESK. The CDR3 spells CASSGTVSYEQYF. CDR3 in DNA: TGTGCCAGCAGCGGGACAGTTTCCTACGAGCAGTACTTC. The full variable domain, rest sourced from reference TRBV14 and TRBJ2-7, is EAGVTQFPSHSVIEKGQTVTLRCDPISGHDNLYWYRRVMGKEIKFLLHFVKESKQDESGMPNNRFLAERTGGTYSTLKVQPAELEDSGVYFCASSGTVSYEQYFGPGTRLTVT.

The CDR3 DNA is TGTGCCAGCAGTTACCCTGAACGGGGTTCACCCCTCCACTTT. Encoded protein: CASSYPERGSPLHF. The rearrangement links TRBV6-6 to TRBJ1-6; D unresolved. Between the trimmed V and J ends, which lost 2 bases and 9 bases, there was a span of 11 bases. The CDR3 has 14 amino acids. Germline lookup yields CDR1 MNHNY and CDR2 SVGAGI (reference sequence).

This rearrangement joins TRBV30 to TRBJ1-1; tentative D call: TRBD1 (6 bases). Trimming stripped 4 bases from V and 6 bases from J, with 18 bases between. The CDR3 has 14 amino acids. Germline CDR1 reads GTSNPN; CDR2 reads SVGIG (reference sequence). CDR3 sequence (DNA): TGTGCCTGGATTGAAGAAACAGGGTTGGCTGAAGCTTTCTTT. It is translated as CAWIEETGLAEAFF.

V usage is TRBV6-1 and J usage is TRBJ1-2; a weak D match, TRBD1 (5 bases). The V end was cut by 7 bases, the J end by 3 bases, with 9 bases between. Germline CDR1 MNHNS, CDR2 SASEGT. The CDR3 has 12 amino acids. The CDR3: CASTDIDYGYTF. For the CDR3, the DNA is TGTGCCAGCACGGACATAGACTATGGCTACACCTTC.

This clone was observed a handful of times. This chain joins TRBV7-3 and TRBJ1-1; D gene ambiguous. Germline-derived CDR1 and CDR2 are SGHTA and FQGTGA. V shed 5 bases and J shed 3 bases, with 10 bases lying between them. The CDR3 spans 13 residues. The CDR3 is CASSARRDTEAFF. The DNA for the CDR3 is TGTGCCAGCAGCGCCCGAAGAGACACTGAAGCTTTCTTT.

Only a few counts were recorded for this clone. The gene calls are TRBV19 and TRBJ2-1, with 9 bases identical to TRBD2. The CDR3 extends over 14 amino acids. Germline CDR1 LNHDA, CDR2 SQIVND (reference sequence). Trimming took 5 bases from V and 7 from J; bases not matched to a gene: 6. CDR3 in amino acids: CASSWSGGRNEQFF. DNA for the CDR3: TGTGCCAGTAGTTGGAGCGGGGGGAGGAATGAGCAGTTCTTC.

The chain is built from TRBV30 and TRBJ1-1; possible D gene TRBD1, 6 bases. This CDR3 contains 16 residues. Germline CDR1 reads GTSNPN; CDR2 reads SVGIG (reference sequence). Trimming shortened V by 0 bases and J by 6 bases, and 20 bases separated the two germline ends. The chain's CDR3 is CAWSVGGGLGVSEAFF. CDR3 coding DNA: TGTGCCTGGAGTGTCGGTGGGGGCTTGGGTGTCTCTGAAGCTTTCTTT.

The rearrangement links TRBV7-3 to TRBJ2-7; 7 bases are shared with TRBD2. The CDR3 contains 12 residues. V lost 5 bases and J lost 6; bases outside the gene matches: 4. Germline CDR1 is SGHTA and CDR2 is FQGTGA. CDR3 protein: CASSPGLGEQYF. DNA for the CDR3: TGTGCCAGCAGCCCCGGACTAGGCGAGCAGTACTTC. Based on the CDR3 plus reference TRBV7-3 and TRBJ2-7, the full variable domain is GAGVSQTPSNKVTEKGKYVELRCDPISGHTALYWYRQSLGQGPEFLIYFQGTGAADDSGLPNDRFFAVRPEGSVSTLKIQRTERGDSAVYLCASSPGLGEQYFGPGTRLTVT.

This sequence joins TRBV18 and TRBJ1-2, with unresolved D. CDR3 length equals 13 residues. The V end was cut by 0 bases, the J end by 7 bases, with 9 bases between. Germline V gene sequence: CDR1 KGHSH, CDR2 LQKENI. The CDR3 reads CASSPPGGLGYTF. The CDR3 DNA reads as TGTGCCAGCTCACCACCGGGAGGGCTTGGCTACACCTTC.

DNA of the CDR3: TGCAGTGCTAGTCGGGCTAGCGGTTCCACAGATACGCAGTATTTT. Translating gives CSASRASGSTDTQYF. This chain connects TRBV20-1 to TRBJ2-3; 7 positions agree with TRBD2. CDR3 size: 15 residues. The germline V gene encodes CDR1 DFQATT and CDR2 SNEGSKA (reference sequence). Trimming removed 3 bases from V and 2 bases from J; junction bases left unmatched: 8.

The rearrangement joins TRBV10-3 to TRBJ2-5; 8 positions agree with TRBD1. J lost 5 bases, V lost 11 bases, and 16 bases had no gene match. The CDR3 sequence is 15 residues long. Germline values: CDR1 ENHRY, CDR2 SYGVKD. The CDR3 bases are TGTGCCTCAGGGGGCGCAGGGGCGATTATGGAGACCCAGTACTTC. Residues: CASGGAGAIMETQYF.

Points on this clone: An end of the junction differs from the germline gene, which may be a read error. The chain employs TRBV24-1 and TRBJ2-3; 9 bases agree with TRBD2. Germline assignment: CDR1 KGHDR and CDR2 SFDVKD. The CDR3 has 13 amino acids. This CDR3 is CATSDLWRGGFDF. CDR3 nucleotide sequence: TGTGCCACCAGTGATTTGTGGCGGGGGGGCTTCGATTTT.

This clone was counted only a few times. The V gene is TRBV6-2 or TRBV6-3, the J gene TRBJ1-5; TRBD1 might be the D (5 bases). V lost 6 bases to trimming and J lost 3 bases, with 12 bases between them. This CDR3 has 14 amino acids. Germline V lookup: CDR1 MNHEY, CDR2 SVGEGT. The CDR3 sequence is CASSPGSDNQPQHF. The CDR3 DNA reads as TGTGCCAGCAGCCCAGGGAGTGACAATCAGCCCCAGCATTTT.

This sequence joins TRBV18 and TRBJ2-7; D is possibly TRBD1 (5 bases). The CDR3 is 13 residues long. The V and J ends lost 4 bases and 3 bases respectively, with 10 bases between them. Germline-derived CDR1 and CDR2 are KGHSH and LQKENI. The CDR3 loop is CASSLGVGYEQYF. CDR3 DNA: TGTGCCAGCTCACTAGGGGTTGGCTACGAGCAGTACTTC.

This chain uses TRBV18 with TRBJ2-3, with a weak D call TRBD2 (6 bases). Trimming pared 3 bases from V and 2 bases from J, leaving 12 bases between. CDR3 length: 15 amino acids. The germline V gene has CDR1 KGHSH and CDR2 LQKENI. The CDR3 reads CASSPGGRDTDTQYF. The CDR3 coding sequence is TGTGCCAGCTCACCGGGGGGACGGGACACAGATACGCAGTATTTT. Using reference TRBV18 and TRBJ2-3 for the parts outside the CDR3, the full variable domain is NAGVMQNPRHLVRRRGQEARLRCSPMKGHSHVYWYRQLPEEGLKFMVYLQKENIIDESGMPKERFSAEFPKEGPSILRIQQVVRGDSAAYFCASSPGGRDTDTQYFGPGTRLTVL.